Listed below are T cell receptor beta chains from one sample, sequenced in a study of T cell responses to AZD1222 COVID-19 vaccine. The table came from immunoSEQ multiplex PCR; TCRdb's copy has only in-frame clones and leaves some out. The sample carries 75,000 to 95,000 clones, about 90% recorded once. The sequences come from peripheral blood, collected on day 0 of MenACWY control vaccination. The receptors were sampled from an adult in good health. Both conserved end residues are part of each CDR3. D genes are given only for firm matches. Clone size is given for some rows only: seen once, a few or many times, or a class if the clone is expanded.

>once|TRBV2|NA|TRBJ2-5
CASSYFEQETQYF
TGTGCCAGCAGCTACTTTGAACAAGAGACCCAGTACTTC
>NA|TRBV7-9|NA|TRBJ2-5
CASSLAQGSQETQYF
TGTGCCAGCAGCTTAGCACAGGGATCACAAGAGACCCAGTACTTC
>NA|TRBV3-1/TRBV3-2|TRBD1|TRBJ1-2
CASSQEWTGYGYTF
TGTGCCAGCAGCCAAGAATGGACAGGGTATGGCTACACCTTC
>NA|TRBV2|NA|TRBJ1-6
CASSDWVPPLHF
TGTGCCAGCAGTGATTGGGTCCCACCCCTCCACTTT
>NA|TRBV6-5|TRBD1|TRBJ1-6
CASSYRQGGSPLHF
TGTGCCAGCAGTTACAGACAGGGGGGTTCACCCCTCCACTTT
>NA|TRBV7-9|NA|TRBJ2-7
CASGQIYDEQYF
TGTGCCAGCGGACAGATATACGACGAGCAGTACTTC
>NA|TRBV7-3|NA|TRBJ2-6
CASSPVGASGANVLTF
TGTGCCAGCAGCCCAGTCGGGGCTAGTGGGGCCAACGTCCTGACTTTC
>NA|TRBV7-9|NA|TRBJ1-3
CASSLGAHSTRGSGNTIYF
TGTGCCAGCAGCTTAGGGGCGCATTCTACACGGGGGTCTGGAAACACCATATATTTT
>NA|TRBV11-2|TRBD1|TRBJ1-1
CASGQGLNTEAFF
TGTGCCAGCGGACAGGGCTTGAACACTGAAGCTTTCTTT
>NA|TRBV3-1/TRBV3-2|TRBD2|TRBJ2-1
CASSSGTRTYNEQFF
TGTGCCAGCAGCTCCGGGACTAGGACATACAATGAGCAGTTCTTC
>NA|TRBV18|TRBD1|TRBJ2-1
CASSPRDRANEQFF
TGTGCCAGCTCACCTCGGGACAGGGCCAATGAGCAGTTCTTC
>once|TRBV12-3/TRBV12-4|NA|TRBJ2-3
CASSPLDTQYF
TGTGCCAGCAGTCCCCTGGATACGCAGTATTTT
>NA|TRBV14|NA|TRBJ1-2
CASSRMGSSNGYTF
TGTGCCAGCAGCCGTATGGGGAGTTCTAATGGCTACACCTTC
>NA|TRBV18|TRBD1|TRBJ2-1
CASSPSSGQGYNEQFF
TGTGCCAGCTCACCTTCTTCGGGACAGGGATACAATGAGCAGTTCTTC
>NA|TRBV7-8|NA|TRBJ1-5
CASSRGGTTKEPQHF
TGTGCCAGCAGCCGTGGGGGCACCACTAAGGAGCCCCAGCATTTT
>NA|TRBV20-1|NA|TRBJ1-5
CSASRGSNQPQHF
TGCAGTGCTAGTCGAGGTAGCAATCAGCCCCAGCATTTT
>NA|TRBV4-1|TRBD1|TRBJ1-1
CASSQADRGVEAFF
TGCGCCAGCAGCCAGGCCGACAGGGGTGTTGAAGCTTTCTTT
>NA|TRBV6-6|NA|TRBJ1-6
CASRGRDSDNSPLHF
TGTGCCAGCAGGGGCAGAGACAGTGATAATTCACCCCTCCACTTT
>NA|TRBV9|NA|TRBJ1-1
CASSVDGQRAFF
TGTGCCAGCAGCGTAGATGGGCAACGGGCTTTCTTT
>NA|TRBV6-1|NA|TRBJ2-2
CASSELRGARTGELFF
TGTGCCAGCAGTGAACTGAGGGGGGCGCGAACCGGGGAGCTGTTTTTT
>NA|TRBV7-6|NA|TRBJ2-5
CASSLSLWGKETQYF
TGTGCCAGCAGCTTAAGTCTCTGGGGTAAAGAGACCCAGTACTTC
>NA|TRBV5-6|NA|TRBJ1-1
CASSWGRTNTEAFF
TGTGCCAGCAGCTGGGGACGGACGAACACTGAAGCTTTCTTT
>few|TRBV12-3/TRBV12-4|TRBD1|TRBJ2-7
CASSWDRDHEQYF
TGTGCCAGCAGCTGGGACAGGGACCACGAGCAGTACTTC
>NA|TRBV7-2|TRBD1|TRBJ1-1
CASSTTGTGFEAFF
TGTGCCAGCAGCACGACCGGGACAGGGTTTGAAGCTTTCTTT
>NA|TRBV3-1/TRBV3-2|TRBD1|TRBJ2-7
CASSHPTGGTYEQYF
TGTGCCAGCAGCCATCCGACAGGGGGCACTTACGAGCAGTACTTC
>NA|TRBV5-5|NA|TRBJ1-2
CASSLDPGVRGYTF
TGTGCCAGCAGCTTGGATCCGGGAGTGAGGGGCTACACCTTC
>NA|TRBV12-3/TRBV12-4|NA|TRBJ1-2
CASSDSNYGYTF
TGTGCCAGCAGCGACAGTAACTATGGCTACACCTTC
>NA|TRBV7-3|NA|TRBJ1-5
CASSMDTSTPQHF
TGTGCCAGCAGCATGGACACCTCAACGCCCCAGCATTTT
>many|TRBV4-1|NA|TRBJ2-7
CASSTDRDFYEQYF
TGCGCCAGCAGCACCGACAGGGACTTTTACGAGCAGTACTTC
>NA|TRBV7-9|NA|TRBJ1-4
CASSLVGTNEKLFF
TGTGCCAGCAGCTTAGTCGGGACTAATGAAAAACTGTTTTTT
>once|TRBV4-2|NA|TRBJ2-1
CASSQDRRQGYNEQFF
TGTGCCAGCAGCCAAGATCGTCGGCAAGGGTACAATGAGCAGTTCTTC
>NA|TRBV20-1|NA|TRBJ1-5
CSASLISHQPQHF
TGCAGTGCTAGTTTAATATCCCATCAGCCCCAGCATTTT
>NA|TRBV21-1|NA|TRBJ2-2
CASTQNVEGQGATGELFF
TGTGCCAGCACCCAGAATGTAGAGGGACAGGGGGCGACCGGGGAGCTGTTTTTT
>NA|TRBV6-6|TRBD1|TRBJ1-5
CASRRAGGLSNQPQHF
TGTGCCAGCAGGCGGGCAGGGGGCTTGAGCAATCAGCCCCAGCATTTT
>NA|TRBV30|TRBD1|TRBJ2-1
CAWTPGQGPYNEQFF
TGTGCCTGGACTCCGGGACAGGGACCCTACAATGAGCAGTTCTTC
>NA|TRBV5-1|NA|TRBJ1-6
CASSLVGNSPLHF
TGCGCCAGCAGCTTGGTTGGGAATTCACCCCTCCACTTT
>NA|TRBV29-1|TRBD1|TRBJ1-1
CSAEGQGVPNTEAFF
TGCAGCGCAGAGGGACAGGGGGTACCGAACACTGAAGCTTTCTTT
>NA|TRBV20-1|NA|TRBJ2-1
CSASRTRGMSSYNEQFF
TGCAGTGCTAGTCGGACAAGGGGCATGAGCTCCTACAATGAGCAGTTCTTC
>NA|TRBV7-2|NA|TRBJ1-5
CASSQGGFQPQHF
TGTGCCAGCAGTCAAGGAGGGTTTCAGCCCCAGCATTTT
>once|TRBV6-5|NA|TRBJ2-2
CASSYWGGGTGELFF
TGTGCCAGCAGTTACTGGGGTGGGGGCACCGGGGAGCTGTTTTTT
>NA|TRBV28|NA|TRBJ1-6
CASSFSGYNSPLHF
TGTGCCAGCAGTTTCTCCGGATATAATTCACCCCTCCACTTT
>NA|TRBV7-6|NA|TRBJ2-2
CASSPSGRTNTGELFF
TGTGCCAGCAGCCCGTCGGGCCGGACGAACACCGGGGAGCTGTTTTTT
>NA|TRBV19|TRBD1|TRBJ1-6
CASRTGGLSYNSPLHF
TGTGCCAGTAGGACAGGGGGCCTCTCCTATAATTCACCCCTCCACTTT
>NA|TRBV7-2|NA|TRBJ2-7
CASSFGLTYEQYF
TGTGCCAGCAGCTTTGGACTTACTTACGAGCAGTACTTC
>few|TRBV7-9|NA|TRBJ2-5
CASSFEAGGTQYF
TGTGCCAGCAGCTTTGAGGCCGGAGGGACCCAGTACTTC
>NA|TRBV12-3/TRBV12-4|NA|TRBJ1-5
CASSLSNNQPQHF
TGTGCCAGCAGTTTGTCCAACAATCAGCCCCAGCATTTT
>NA|TRBV29-1|NA|TRBJ1-3
CSVATSGNTIYF
TGCAGCGTTGCCACGTCTGGAAACACCATATATTTT
>NA|TRBV7-3|NA|TRBJ2-1
CASSLEARAYNEQFF
TGTGCCAGCAGCTTAGAAGCCAGGGCTTACAATGAGCAGTTCTTC
>NA|TRBV30|TRBD1|TRBJ1-2
CAWGDRGHENYGYTF
TGTGCCTGGGGCGACAGGGGACACGAAAACTATGGCTACACCTTC
>NA|TRBV12-3/TRBV12-4|NA|TRBJ2-7
CASSLTSYEQYF
TGTGCCAGCAGTTTAACGTCCTACGAGCAGTACTTC
>NA|TRBV19|NA|TRBJ1-1
CASSIGGDYTEAFF
TGTGCCAGTAGTATTGGGGGGGATTACACTGAAGCTTTCTTT
>NA|TRBV27|NA|TRBJ2-7
CASSLSDGPYEQYF
TGTGCCAGCAGTTTGTCGGACGGGCCCTACGAGCAGTACTTC
>NA|TRBV29-1|NA|TRBJ2-7
CSVDGTFEQYF
TGCAGCGTTGATGGGACGTTCGAGCAGTACTTC
>NA|TRBV6-5|NA|TRBJ1-1
CASSPSGLLNTEAFF
TGTGCCAGCAGTCCCTCGGGACTTCTGAACACTGAAGCTTTCTTT